This T cell receptor beta chain emerged from a study of shared clonotypes between healthy human individuals (dated by TCRdb to the early 2020s). For the study in its entirety: The cohort included three men and a couple of women between 18 and 49 years of age. For each donor, three plates each were used for CD4 naive and CD4 memory, two plates were used for CD8 naive, and one plate was used for CD8 memory. The study deeply sequenced blood TCR repertoires of about five healthy adults to estimate repertoire size and the extent of clonotype sharing between individuals. To increase sequencing depth and limit assay-specific biases, TCR repertoire library preparation and sequencing were carried out by different laboratories using diverse techniques. Leukapheresis yielded between about 0.85 and 10 billion PBMCs per donor. Summary of the overall study and its limitations: Naive subsets generally had larger estimated clonotype richness than memory subsets. The genetic and exposure-history diversity represented was limited by the small number of donors. Roughly 5% of naive CD4, 3% to 3.5% of naive CD8, about 2.1% of memory CD4, and 0.35% to 0.4% of memory CD8 clonotypes were shared across several donors. Based on pairwise subsampling, the degree of clonotype sharing among donors was expected to be affected by sequencing depth. Sampling was limited to blood, and TCR repertoires in tissue likely differ from TCR repertoires in blood. Clonotypes shared by all four sorted-subset donors showed higher generation probabilities than non-shared clonotypes. Incomplete sequencing was indicated by rarefaction of sorted-subset datasets, despite the large sequencing depth.

Using the deep immunoSEQ assay, multiplex PCR amplified TCR CDR3 regions from genomic DNA. Extracted genomic DNA from each cell subset was spread evenly across all wells of several immunoSEQ 96-well plates, with each plate serving as a replicate. For sorted subsets, roughly 200 ng genomic DNA, equal to tens of thousands of T cell genomes, was loaded into each replicate PCR. Purified libraries were quantified with a Qubit 3.0 fluorometer, sized on a Bioanalyzer 2100, and re-quantified with the KAPA Library Quantification kit. Every immunoSEQ 96-well plate was sequenced on a dedicated single-read 150-cycle Illumina NextSeq 550 flow cell. As for the original processing: Because the immunoSEQ output included only junctional sequences and no quality scores, the filtering could not be the same as the filtering used for full-length reads. To assign V/J genes and CDR3, sequences were annotated against IMGT germline references using PyIR, a Python wrapper for IgBLAST v1.9. Reads with weak V/J assignments (E-value above 1e-6), missing CDR3, stop codons, out-of-frame junctions, or ambiguous translated residues were removed. A V3J clonotype was defined by an identical inferred V gene, J gene, and CDR3 amino acid sequence. To compute the percentage overlap between repertoires, the number of shared unique clonotypes was divided by the size of the smaller repertoire. Repertoire richness was assessed with RTK rarefaction, the Chao1 estimator, and Recon v2.1 estimates of unobserved clonotypes. Generation probabilities were computed with OLGA for all TCRbeta clonotypes obtained by the gDNA method from a handful of donors. Not all clones reach the TCRdb copy of this immuneACCESS table, which keeps in-frame sequences only. Checked studies attribute under half of the gap to unresolved V genes and leave the rest unexplained. The V and J calls and clone size were taken over from that table, and D and trimming were inferred from the DNA. The sample table shows 2 million to 3 million clones, and approximately 94% are seen once. The top ten constitute roughly 0.39% of the sample.

The donors were healthy, HIV-negative adults who had no recently reported acute infections or vaccinations. Every donor was a Caucasian adult residing in Nashville, Tennessee, USA. Magnetic negative selection was used to enrich CD4+ T cells, after which naive cells were positively selected on CD45RA and the negative fraction became the memory subset. After blood collection by leukapheresis, PBMCs were isolated using Ficoll-Histopaque density gradient centrifugation and then cryopreserved in the vapor phase of liquid nitrogen. Analytical flow cytometry was used to check the purity and quantity of every magnetically sorted T cell population. Genomic DNA was isolated from every sorted fraction and measured by UV absorbance on a Nanodrop 2000c. About this clone itself: No antigen is known for it. No quality values exist for individual bases; no much larger clone is one base distant.

V gives up 0 bases and J gives up 2 bases, and the segment between their germline ends measures 22 bases. The CDR3 runs 20 amino acids, cysteine and phenylalanine included. The sequence is cut down to CDR3 DNA, 60 bases in frame from base 1. In the germline V gene, CDR1 corresponds to MGHRA and CDR2 to YSYEKL. This chain joins TRBV4-1 to TRBJ2-2, with the D gene uncertain. Sequencing input: naive CD4+ T cells from PBMCs. This sample's cell subset or site label indicates: CD45RA+ positively selected. The origin of this receptor is a young man in good health. Some clones in this sample may be carry-over from other donors' samples. The nucleotide sequence is TGCGCCAGCAGCCAAGAAATAATAATAGTTGAGTATTCCAACACCGGGGAGCTGTTTTTT. It codes for CASSQEIIIVEYSNTGELFF.